This T cell receptor beta chain appears in the sequencing data of a study of cytotoxic CD8 clonotypes in ibrutinib-treated CLL. The CDR3 spans 15 residues. Germline V CDR1 and CDR2: SGHDT, YYEEEE. V was trimmed by 0 bases and J by 3 bases, leaving 9 bases between them. TCRdb's copy holds only in-frame clones and misses some; the assay was immunoSEQ multiplex PCR. The repertoire holds roughly 150,000 clones, approximately 90% seen once, with 3% in the top ten. The sequence was collected from a human donor with chronic lymphocytic leukemia. The chain combines TRBV5-6 with TRBJ2-2; D remains ambiguous. Specimen: PBMCs, collected at disease progression, from a patient treated with ibrutinib. The CDR3 reads CASSLAGPHTGELFF. The DNA for the CDR3 is TGTGCCAGCAGCTTGGCCGGACCCCACACCGGGGAGCTGTTTTTT. The full variable domain, with the rest looked up from reference TRBV5-6 and TRBJ2-2, is DAGVTQSPTHLIKTRGQQVTLRCSPKSGHDTVSWYQQALGQGPQFIFQYYEEEERQRGNFPDRFSGHQFPNYSSELNVNALLLGDSALYLCASSLAGPHTGELFFGEGSRLTVL.